The text below deals with one T cell receptor beta chain. Its antigen is undetermined. The sample comes from a study of monozygotic twins with inflammatory bowel disease. Study results and caveats: Perhaps reflecting limited power, concordant and discordant twins did not differ in repertoire similarity.

CDR1 SGHRS and CDR2 YFSETQ come from the germline V gene. The CDR3 spans 12 residues. TCRdb re-called the 5' RACE reads and catalogs CDR3 proteins one per entry, DNA excluded. In all, the sample yields fewer than 550,000 distinct CDR3 sequences. The gene calls are TRBV5-1 and TRBJ2-1; the TCRdb call, TRBD1, lacks DNA for checking. Sequenced: blood. The TCR was taken from a human donor with ulcerative colitis or Crohn's disease, or a healthy co-twin of an affected twin (not recorded which). The CDR3 spells CASSPRTYEQFF.